This TCR beta chain was sequenced for a study of blood T cell repertoires in COVID-19. Whole-study context: Spain, Italy and the United States supplied samples that represented acute and convalescent COVID-19. PBMCs, B-cell-depleted T cells, or T cells were the source of the cDNA or gDNA that made up the material.

The count of this clone is one. Source study methods: Reference gene primer amplification yielded estimated nucleated cell counts. Sequencing used immunoSEQ multiplex PCR; TCRdb keeps in-frame clones, though not all of them. That table supplies the V and J calls and clone size; D and trimming were determined from the DNA. The repertoire includes 25,000 to 30,000 clones, less than 80% of them detected once, and less than 50% sits in the top ten. V lost 6 bases, J lost 2 bases, and 7 bases stayed unmatched. Germline V CDR1 and CDR2: MDHEN, SYDVKM. The CDR3 runs 14 residues. The sequence was obtained from a man in his 70s with acute or convalescent COVID-19. This chain uses TRBV28 with TRBJ2-7; TRBD1 aligns across 7 bases. Sample: peripheral blood. The CDR3 loop is CASRRDRETYEQYF. DNA for the CDR3: TGTGCCAGCAGGAGAGACAGGGAGACCTACGAGCAGTACTTC. The full variable domain, with the rest looked up from reference TRBV28 and TRBJ2-7, is DVKVTQSSRYLVKRTGEKVFLECVQDMDHENMFWYRQDPGLGLRLIYFSYDVKMKEKGDIPEGYSVSREKKERFSLILESASTNQTSMYLCASRRDRETYEQYFGPGTRLTVT.